Following are 15 T cell receptor beta chains from one sample sequenced in a study of cytomegalovirus exposure and HLA in healthy donors (dated by TCRdb to about 2017). The method behind the library was the immunoSEQ multiplex PCR assay. For the multiplex PCR, a mixture combining 60 forward primers for TCR Vbeta segments and 13 reverse primers for TCR Jbeta segments was used. TCRdb mirrors the immuneACCESS table, restricted to in-frame sequences. Some clones are absent from its copies; in checked studies, under half trace to an unresolved V gene, and the reason for the others is unknown. Here the sample has around 140,000 clones; less than 85% occur a single time. The ten top clones hold 2% to 2.5% of the sample. Material for sequencing was PBMCs. The source is a woman in her fifties or sixties in good health and CMV-seropositive.

J is TRBJ1-1 and V is TRBV18; TRBD1 matches 7 bases. The CDR3 runs to 13 residues. The germline CDR1 and CDR2 sequences are KGHSH and LQKENI. The ends lost 6 bases at V and 7 bases at J; junction bases unmatched: 8. The CDR3 DNA sequence: TGTGCCAGCTCGTTAGGCGGGACAGTTGAAGCTTTCTTT. This encodes CASSLGGTVEAFF. The full variable domain, rest sourced from reference TRBV18 and TRBJ1-1, is NAGVMQNPRHLVRRRGQEARLRCSPMKGHSHVYWYRQLPEEGLKFMVYLQKENIIDESGMPKERFSAEFPKEGPSILRIQQVVRGDSAAYFCASSLGGTVEAFFGQGTRLTVV.

The chain has TRBV9 and TRBJ1-4, with D maybe TRBD1 (5 bases). Per the germline V gene, CDR1 is SGDLS and CDR2 is YYNGEE. The CDR3 runs 13 residues. V lost 4 bases to trimming and J lost 5 bases, with 9 bases between them. Here the CDR3 DNA reads TGTGCCAGCAGCCCCGGGGGAAATGAAAAACTGTTTTTT. This sequence encodes CASSPGGNEKLFF.

This clone appeared many times. The chain joins TRBV5-1 to TRBJ1-4; D remains unclear. The germline gives CDR1 SGHRS, CDR2 YFSETQ. V lost 2 bases to trimming and J lost 1 base, with 6 bases between them. CDR3 size: 14 residues. The CDR3 DNA is TGCGCCAGCAGCTTCTCGGGAACTAATGAAAAACTGTTTTTT. It codes for CASSFSGTNEKLFF.

This clone has a handful of counts. This sequence joins TRBV25-1 and TRBJ2-1; 8 nucleotides align to TRBD1. Germline values: CDR1 MGHDK, CDR2 SYGVNS. The CDR3 extends over 16 amino acids. V lost 6 bases to trimming and J lost 0 bases; unmatched junction nucleotides: 7. In DNA, the CDR3 is TGTGCCAGCAGCGGGACGACAGGGGACTCCTACAATGAGCAGTTCTTC. Its protein product is CASSGTTGDSYNEQFF.

Only a few counts were recorded for this clone. The chain has TRBV18 and TRBJ2-2, with D hard to call. Looked up from germline, CDR1 is KGHSH and CDR2 is LQKENI. V was trimmed by 0 bases and J by 3 bases, leaving 8 bases between them. The CDR3 is 15 amino acids. The CDR3 nucleotides read TGTGCCAGCTCACCACCGGCAAGATACACCGGGGAGCTGTTTTTT. Translated, it gives CASSPPARYTGELFF.

This chain uses TRBV5-1 with TRBJ1-1, with 10 positions matching TRBD1. The germline gives CDR1 SGHRS, CDR2 YFSETQ. There are 15 residues in the CDR3. The V segment lost 3 bases and the J segment 4 bases; nucleotides outside the gene matches: 6. The CDR3 DNA is TGCGCCAGCAGCTCCCAGACAGGGGGCACCACTGAAGCTTTCTTT. This translates into CASSSQTGGTTEAFF.

The rearrangement uses TRBV14 and TRBJ2-1; D gene ambiguous. The CDR3 has 14 amino acids. Looked up from germline, CDR1 is SGHDN and CDR2 is FVKESK. V lost 4 bases to trimming and J lost 6 bases, with 13 bases between them. DNA of the CDR3: TGTGCCAGCAGCCCCCAACTATTAGTCAATGAGCAGTTCTTC. This gives the protein CASSPQLLVNEQFF.

CDR3: CASSPPGLGVIYEQYF. CDR3 coding DNA: TGTGCCAGCTCACCACCGGGGCTAGGGGTAATCTACGAGCAGTACTTC. The rearrangement links TRBV18 to TRBJ2-7, with a weak D call TRBD1 (5 bases). Deletions cut 0 bases from V and 3 bases from J, with 15 bases between. Germline CDR1 reads KGHSH; CDR2 reads LQKENI. The CDR3 runs to 16 residues.

V is TRBV30 and J is TRBJ2-2, with D possibly matching TRBD1 (6 bases). Trimming stripped 4 bases from V and 4 bases from J, with 10 bases between. This CDR3 is built from 13 residues. Germline V CDR1 and CDR2: GTSNPN, SVGIG (reference sequence). CDR3 loop: CAWTGVATGELFF. In nucleotides, the CDR3 is TGTGCCTGGACAGGGGTAGCCACCGGGGAGCTGTTTTTT.

V gene TRBV6-4 combines with J gene TRBJ1-5; 9 bases are a match to TRBD1. The germline CDR1 and CDR2 sequences are MRHNA and SNTAGT. The CDR3 runs 16 residues. The J segment lost 7 bases and the V segment lost 3 bases, leaving 10 bases of the junction unmatched. CDR3 protein: CASSESGTGSSQPQHF. The CDR3 DNA sequence: TGTGCCAGCAGTGAATCCGGGACAGGGTCTTCCCAGCCCCAGCATTTT.

CDR3 region: CASSPIGRGRRWYEQYF. In DNA form, the CDR3 reads TGCGCCAGCAGCCCTATTGGAAGGGGAAGACGGTGGTACGAGCAGTACTTC. The chain carries TRBV4-1 and TRBJ2-7; D possibly corresponds to TRBD1 (5 bases). Germline lookup yields CDR1 MGHRA and CDR2 YSYEKL. The CDR3 sequence is 17 residues long. The V end was cut by 4 bases, the J end by 4 bases, with 23 bases between.

V gene TRBV28 combines with J gene TRBJ2-7; 7 positions agree with TRBD2. Trimming cost V 3 bases and J 2 bases; bases outside gene matches: 7. The CDR3 loop spans 15 amino acids. Germline values: CDR1 MDHEN, CDR2 SYDVKM. The CDR3 is CASSLGGTNPYEQYF. CDR3 DNA: TGTGCCAGCAGTTTGGGCGGGACTAACCCCTACGAGCAGTACTTC. Using reference TRBV28 and TRBJ2-7 for the parts outside the CDR3, the full variable domain is DVKVTQSSRYLVKRTGEKVFLECVQDMDHENMFWYRQDPGLGLRLIYFSYDVKMKEKGDIPEGYSVSREKKERFSLILESASTNQTSMYLCASSLGGTNPYEQYFGPGTRLTVT.

The chain has TRBV4-1 and TRBJ1-4; D possibly corresponds to TRBD1 (6 bases). CDR3 length: 19 amino acids. CDR1 and CDR2 (germline): MGHRA, YSYEKL. V was shortened by 0 bases and J by 0 bases, with 17 bases between the two germline ends. The chain's CDR3 is CASSQERANRAATNEKLFF. The CDR3, as DNA: TGCGCCAGCAGCCAAGAGAGGGCAAACAGGGCCGCAACTAATGAAAAACTGTTTTTT.

The chain uses TRBV5-1 and TRBJ1-1; 8 nucleotides line up with TRBD1. The length of the CDR3 is 16 residues. Germline-derived CDR1 and CDR2 are SGHRS and YFSETQ. V dropped 4 bases and J dropped 0; count of bases not matched to a gene: 8. The CDR3 here is CASSKGQVLVNTEAFF. As DNA, the CDR3 is TGCGCCAGCAGCAAGGGACAGGTATTGGTGAACACTGAAGCTTTCTTT.

The CDR3 sequence is CASSSIDLYGYTF. The CDR3 coding sequence is TGCGCCAGCAGCTCGATAGACTTATATGGCTACACCTTC. The chain recombines TRBV5-1 with TRBJ1-2, with D unclear. The CDR3 runs 13 residues. V lost 3 bases to trimming and J lost 5 bases, with 11 bases between them. Germline CDR1 reads SGHRS; CDR2 reads YFSETQ.